This T cell receptor beta chain was recorded in a study of shared clonotypes between healthy human individuals. Overall study context: The donor pool was made up of a couple of women and three men aged 18 to 49.

Repertoires were generated with immunoSEQ multiplex PCR, while TCRdb's copy carries only in-frame clones and drops some. The sample lists under 850,000 clones; 72% were seen once. The ends lost 3 bases at V and 2 bases at J; junction bases unmatched: 9. The CDR3 totals 17 residues. Germline V CDR1 and CDR2: SGHTA, FQGNSA. The sequence was collected from a woman aged 25 to 45 in good health. Material: memory CD4+ T cells sorted from blood. The subset is: CD45RA-negative fraction. The chain combines TRBV7-2 with TRBJ1-3, with 8 bases fitting TRBD1. This chain's CDR3 is CASSLVAGGSPGNTIYF. DNA for the CDR3: TGTGCCAGCAGCTTGGTTGCAGGGGGCTCCCCTGGAAACACCATATATTTT.